One and the same sample provided the 20 T cell receptor beta chains below, sequenced in a study of blood T cell repertoires in COVID-19. Data came from immunoSEQ multiplex PCR; TCRdb stores just in-frame clones and leaves some out. The table lists fewer than 70,000 clones, around 79% of them singletons. Sequenced sample: peripheral blood. The receptors derive from a human donor in a cohort sampled during active COVID-19.

J is TRBJ2-2 and V is TRBV6-2 or TRBV6-3, with 13 bases matching TRBD2. Germline V CDR1 and CDR2: MNHEY, SVGEGT. The J segment lost 2 bases and the V segment lost 0 bases, leaving 3 bases of the junction unmatched. There are 18 residues in the CDR3. For the CDR3, the DNA is TGTGCCAGCAGTTACTCAACTAGCGGGAGGGTCAACACCGGGGAGCTGTTTTTT. It specifies CASSYSTSGRVNTGELFF.

This chain links TRBV6-5 with TRBJ2-7; TRBD1 might be the D (5 bases). Looked up from germline, CDR1 is MNHEY and CDR2 is SVGAGI. The V end was cut by 4 bases, the J end by 4 bases, with 8 bases between. The CDR3 sequence is 12 residues long. CDR3: CASSSQVYEQYF. The CDR3 coding sequence is TGTGCCAGCAGTTCACAGGTTTACGAGCAGTACTTC.

The chain couples TRBV14 to TRBJ1-2, with a weak D call TRBD1 (6 bases). The CDR3 is 13 amino acids. Germline-derived CDR1 and CDR2 are SGHDN and FVKESK. Trimming stripped 4 bases from V and 12 bases from J, with 18 bases between. The CDR3 reads CASSPHWGRENTF. CDR3 bases: TGTGCCAGCAGCCCCCATTGGGGGCGCGAAAACACCTTC.

The chain employs TRBV9 and TRBJ1-2, with TRBD1 identical over 8 bases. Looked up from germline, CDR1 is SGDLS and CDR2 is YYNGEE. The length of the CDR3 is 16 residues. Trimming cost V 3 bases and J 1 base; bases outside gene matches: 8. The CDR3 loop reads CASSADRAGYNYGYTF. Written as DNA, the CDR3 is TGTGCCAGCAGCGCGGACAGGGCTGGATATAACTATGGCTACACCTTC.

The gene calls are TRBV28 and TRBJ2-7, with D perhaps matching TRBD1 (6 bases). CDR3 length: 14 amino acids. Germline CDR1 and CDR2: MDHEN and SYDVKM. With 3 bases removed from V and 4 bases from J, the gap between germline ends came to 13 bases. CDR3 nucleotide sequence: TGTGCCAGCAGTTTTGTGCGGACAGAGTACGAGCAGTACTTC. It is translated as CASSFVRTEYEQYF.

This chain connects TRBV27 to TRBJ2-7; D is possibly TRBD1 (5 bases). CDR1 MNHEY and CDR2 SMNVEV come from the germline V gene (reference sequence). The CDR3 sequence is 13 residues long. V was shortened by 3 bases and J by 0 bases, with 6 bases between the two germline ends. The CDR3 loop reads CASSLTDSYEQYF. The CDR3 DNA reads as TGTGCCAGCAGTTTGACAGACTCCTACGAGCAGTACTTC.

The sample holds a few counts of this clone. The chain joins TRBV19 to TRBJ2-4; the match to TRBD1 covers 9 bases. CDR1 and CDR2 from the germline V gene are LNHDA and SQIVND (reference sequence). The CDR3 length is 17 residues. After removal of 5 bases from V and 6 bases from J, the junction contained 14 bases not matched to a gene. The chain's CDR3 is CASSAGTGGFVGNIQYF. CDR3 in DNA: TGTGCCAGTAGTGCGGGCACAGGGGGCTTCGTCGGAAACATTCAGTACTTC.

This sequence joins TRBV6-6 and TRBJ1-1, with D uncertain. The V end lost 1 base, the J end lost 1 base, and 13 bases lay between the germline ends. CDR1 is MNHNY, CDR2 SVGAGI, per germline (reference sequence). The CDR3 is 16 amino acids. CDR3 sequence: CASSYLGAGENTEAFF. For the CDR3, the DNA is TGTGCCAGCAGTTACTTGGGAGCAGGCGAGAACACTGAAGCTTTCTTT.

In this sample, this clone turned up a few times. V gene TRBV11-2 combines with J gene TRBJ2-7; 7 bases map to TRBD1. This CDR3 is built from 13 residues. Germline V gene data show CDR1 as SGHAT and CDR2 as FQNNGV. With V trimmed by 7 bases and J by 4 bases, 7 bases remained unmatched. The CDR3 DNA follows: TGTGCCAGCAACAGGGACAGAGATTACGAGCAGTACTTC. Encoded protein: CASNRDRDYEQYF.

Of note for this clone: Distinct nucleotide sequences in the sample also encode this CDR3. V and J are TRBV9 and TRBJ2-1; 7 bases are a match to TRBD2. The germline CDR1 and CDR2 sequences are SGDLS and YYNGEE. CDR3 length: 16 amino acids. The V and J ends lost 3 bases and 4 bases, in that order; junction bases with no gene match: 10. The CDR3 reads CASSAGDYLGYNEQFF. As DNA, the CDR3 is TGTGCCAGCAGCGCCGGGGACTACCTGGGATACAATGAGCAGTTCTTC.

This clone was seen only a few times. V is TRBV5-4 and J is TRBJ2-1; D is undetermined. V was clipped by 3 bases and J by 7 bases, with 8 bases between them. The CDR3 has 12 residues. The V gene's germline CDR1 is SGHNT and CDR2 YYREEE (reference sequence). The CDR3 nucleotides are TGTGCCAGCAGCTGGGCCTTTAATGAGCAGTTCTTC. It specifies CASSWAFNEQFF.

The chain couples TRBV12-3 or TRBV12-4 to TRBJ1-5; unclear D gene. The CDR3 is 13 amino acids. V was trimmed by 3 bases and J by 9 bases, leaving 12 bases between them. In DNA form, the CDR3 reads TGTGCCAGCAGTTTGGGCAGGAAAGCGCCCCAGCATTTT. Translating gives CASSLGRKAPQHF.

The V call is TRBV9, the J call TRBJ1-6; 10 nucleotides agree with TRBD1. The CDR3 loop spans 17 amino acids. Germline values: CDR1 SGDLS, CDR2 YYNGEE. After removal of 8 bases from V and 2 bases from J, the junction contained 10 bases not matched to a gene. CDR3 sequence: CASTEGQGEPYNSPLHF. DNA for the CDR3: TGTGCCAGTACCGAAGGACAGGGGGAACCCTATAATTCACCCCTCCACTTT.

The CDR3 DNA is TGTGCCAGCAGTTACCTCAGACAGGGCTTGACGAACACTGAAGCTTTCTTT. This translates into CASSYLRQGLTNTEAFF. The chain joins TRBV6-2 or TRBV6-3 to TRBJ1-1; TRBD1 aligns across 7 bases. V lost 2 bases and J lost 1; bases outside the gene matches: 10. The CDR3 runs 17 residues. Germline loops: CDR1 MNHEY, CDR2 SVGEGT.

The V gene is TRBV29-1, the J gene TRBJ1-1; no clear D gene. The CDR3 is 13 amino acids. Germline-derived CDR1 and CDR2 are SQVTM and ANQGSEA. Trimming removed 8 bases from V and 4 bases from J, with 17 bases in between. Written as DNA, the CDR3 is TGCAGCACAAGAGGACGGGAAAGCACTGAAGCTTTCTTT. Amino acid sequence: CSTRGRESTEAFF. The whole variable domain, filled in from reference TRBV29-1 and TRBJ1-1, reads SAVISQKPSRDICQRGTSLTIQCQVDSQVTMMFWYRQQPGQSLTLIATANQGSEATYESGFVIDKFPISRPNLTFSTLTVSNMSPEDSSIYLCSTRGRESTEAFFGQGTRLTVV.

This rearrangement joins TRBV5-4 to TRBJ2-7, with 14 positions matching TRBD2. Unmatched junction bases numbered 11, after V lost 1 base and J lost 2 bases. The CDR3 spans 19 residues. CDR1 and CDR2 from the germline V gene are SGHNT and YYREEE (reference sequence). This chain's CDR3 is CASSLTWGLAGVRTYEQYF. The CDR3 DNA reads TGTGCCAGCAGCTTGACTTGGGGACTAGCGGGAGTTCGCACCTACGAGCAGTACTTC. Full variable domain (rest looked up from reference TRBV5-4 and TRBJ2-7): ETGVTQSPTHLIKTRGQQVTLRCSSQSGHNTVSWYQQALGQGPQFIFQYYREEENGRGNFPPRFSGLQFPNYSSELNVNALELDDSALYLCASSLTWGLAGVRTYEQYFGPGTRLTVT.

The rearrangement uses TRBV27 and TRBJ1-5, with D tentatively TRBD1 (5 bases). The germline V and J ends were trimmed by 5 bases and 0 bases, with 14 bases remaining between them. The germline V gene has CDR1 MNHEY and CDR2 SMNVEV (reference sequence). The CDR3 is 16 residues long. CDR3 DNA: TGTGCCAGCAGTCCCTACGGGGGGAATAGCAATCAGCCCCAGCATTTT. This encodes CASSPYGGNSNQPQHF.

The chain employs TRBV3-1 (or the pseudogene TRBV3-2) and TRBJ2-1; 13 bases are shared with TRBD2. The CDR3 loop spans 15 amino acids. V lost 5 bases, J lost 7 bases, and 5 bases stayed unmatched. CDR1 and CDR2 (germline): LGHDT, YNNKEL (reference sequence). Here the CDR3 reads CASSTGLAGANEQFF. Here the CDR3 DNA reads TGTGCCAGCAGCACCGGACTAGCGGGGGCAAATGAGCAGTTCTTC.

The chain carries TRBV11-2 and TRBJ1-4; 9 nucleotides align to TRBD1. This CDR3 is built from 16 residues. The trim removed 1 base at V and 5 bases at J, leaving 5 bases unmatched. CDR1 is SGHAT and CDR2 is FQNNGV in the germline V gene. The CDR3 DNA reads as TGTGCCAGCAGCTTAGCGGGACAGGGATTCAATGAAAAACTGTTTTTT. Its translation: CASSLAGQGFNEKLFF.

J is TRBJ1-5 and V is TRBV30; tentative D call: TRBD1 (5 bases). This CDR3 region has 18 residues. V lost 5 bases to trimming and J lost 4 bases, with 27 bases between them. Germline V gene data show CDR1 as GTSNPN and CDR2 as SVGIG (reference sequence). The CDR3 DNA sequence: TGTGCCTGGCAGCGAGGCACAGGTCTAGGCTCGCTGAATCAGCCCCAGCATTTT. Its translation: CAWQRGTGLGSLNQPQHF.